This T cell receptor (beta chain) was obtained from a study of Ad26.COV2.S vaccination and SARS-CoV-2 variants (dated by TCRdb to 2020 to 2023). About the study as a whole: Vaccine-arm donors were drawn from COV1001, a multicentre, randomized, double-blind, placebo-controlled phase I-IIa trial of Ad26.COV2.S in healthy adults. Ad26.COV2.S was given intramuscularly at 5x10^10 or 1x10^11 viral particles, as a single shot or as two shots 56 days apart. Sequencing of the TCRbeta repertoire served to evaluate the specificity and breadth of SARS-CoV-2-reactive T cell receptors following Ad26.COV2.S vaccination. A total of approximately 32 samples were included in the TCR-sequenced set, comprising around 19 Ad26.COV2.S vaccine recipients, 5 placebo recipients and 8 SARS-CoV-2 convalescent individuals. Trial participants were randomized into five groups of five: low-dose or high-dose Ad26.COV2.S given once or twice, or placebo on both occasions. Investigators did not know the trial group allocation while performing experiments and assessing outcomes. Broader findings and caveats from the paper: Substantial breadth of spike-specific CD8+ and CD4+ T cell responses was reported after vaccination. Comparing responses between vaccine doses or regimens was not something the study was powered to do. Vaccine and placebo recipients had similar non-spike TCR breadth, a finding consistent with the vaccine containing only spike. Compared with placebo recipients, Ad26.COV2.S recipients showed higher spike-specific TCR breadth (P = 0.0014). The authors noted that the TCR breadth and depth analyses may have underestimated total T cell responses.

The CDR3, cysteine through phenylalanine, is 16 amino acids long. CDR3 DNA is the only sequence kept; it has 48 bases, read in frame from the first base. V is cut back by 4 bases and J by 2 bases, with 10 bases in the junction unmatched. CDR1 SGDLS and CDR2 YYNGEE were looked up in the germline V gene. The treatment or condition label corresponds to: some 20 received Ad26.COV2.S at low or high dose, single or two shots; roughly five received placebo; per-sample allocation not given. For vaccine and placebo recipients, repertoires were sequenced using samples collected on day 63 after the first injection. Cohort 1b enrolled 25 to 30 adults aged 18-55 years at a single site in Boston, USA, between 29 July and 7 August 2020. As a vaccine, Ad26.COV2.S was a replication-incompetent adenovirus type 26 vector that expressed a prefusion-stabilized SARS-CoV-2 spike protein derived from the original Wuhan strain.

The immunoSEQ Assay was used to sequence TCRbeta CDR3 regions. After extraction, genomic DNA underwent amplification by bias-controlled multiplex PCR, followed by high-throughput sequencing. The paper's data handling went like this. Collapsing and filtering of sequences were performed to quantify the absolute abundance of each unique TCRbeta CDR3 region. Usable DNA was measured by amplifying reference genes present in all nucleated cells, and TCRbeta template counts were normalized to that usable DNA to estimate T cell fraction. Repertoire TCRs were annotated as SARS-CoV-2-specific when V gene, CDR3 amino acid sequence and J gene were exactly matched to a known reactive TCR set. The reference SARS-CoV-2 TCR set was obtained from MIRA and was filtered for enrichment in COVID-19-positive ImmuneCODE repertoires, whereby public or cross-reactive TCRs were removed. Using the MIRA antigens, annotated TCRs were further analysed by specific ORF or by position within an ORF. Breadth was defined as annotated unique rearrangements over total unique productive rearrangements; depth was the summed frequency of those rearrangements. TCR breadth was compared between groups using two-sided Wilcoxon rank-sum tests. TCRdb obtained this table from immuneACCESS and retained in-frame rearrangements with V and J assigned. These tables miss some clones; where compared with another copy, unresolved V genes account for less than half of the shortfall, and the remainder is unexplained. The DNA gave D and trimming, while V, J and clone size come from that table. Here the sample has around 420,000 clones; approximately 90% occur a single time. The ten largest clones add up to about 3.5% of the sample.

Concerning this clone: Its antigen specificity is not known. Base qualities were left out, and no much larger clone turns up one base away.

The receptor's source is a person between 18 and 60 years old who received the Ad26.COV2.S COVID-19 vaccine or a placebo. The specimen was peripheral blood, collected in a trial of Ad26.COV2.S vaccine versus placebo. The receptor chain draws on TRBV9 and TRBJ2-3; the junction holds 7 bases that match TRBD2. The sequenced DNA is TGTGCCAGCAGCCCGCGGCGGCTAGCGGCCACAGATACGCAGTATTTT. It translates as CASSPRRLAATDTQYF.